This T cell receptor (beta chain) was sequenced in a study of beta chain features in type 1 diabetes (dated by TCRdb to between 2017 and 2018). For context, the study as a whole: No differences in mean age, gender distribution, total cell number or subset yield were found between patients and healthy donors. A total of 90 million to 140 million sorted cells were examined across all samples, and RNA yield correlated strongly with the number of cells per subset. In the study, TCRB repertoires of sorted circulating CD4+ T cell subsets from recently diagnosed type 1 diabetes patients were compared with those of matched healthy donors. Regulatory and stem cell-like memory subsets were obtained from only 8 patients and roughly eight healthy donors, while naive and central memory subsets were obtained from all 30 or so donors.

Each donor gave one peripheral blood draw, averaging roughly 120 mL, which was collected into heparinised tubes. Using a panel that included CD45RO, CCR7, CD25, CD127, CD95 and CD27, naive, central memory, regulatory and stem cell-like memory CD4+ T cells were sorted on a BD FACSAria II. Purity was above 98% for every sorted population. Right away, PBMCs were isolated by Lymphoprep density gradient centrifugation and were stained directly, with no culture step. So that batch effects would be minimized, each experiment stained and sorted samples in pairs, pairing one healthy donor with one patient. The High Capacity cDNA Reverse Transcription Kit was used to reverse transcribe all of the isolated RNA, meaning that expressed TCRB transcripts were what got sequenced. Deep immunoSEQ sequencing was performed on naive, central memory and regulatory T cell samples, with an average of around 3.4 million total reads per sample. After sorted cells were lysed in RLT buffer, RNA was extracted with DNase-treated RNeasy Micro or Mini kits, with the choice depending on cell number. To prevent cross-contamination, each cell subset was processed individually, whereas patient and healthy donor samples were processed jointly. The immunoSEQ multiplex PCR was used to amplify TCRB sequences from cDNA, generating 87-bp fragments that spanned the CDR3 region. Amplicons were sequenced on the Illumina HiSeq platform. The paper's processing steps were these. PCR bias was corrected computationally using synthetic template baselines, and reads within Hamming distance 2 were collapsed, with unmergeable singletons discarded. Reads were aligned against IMGT so that V, D and J genes, CDR3 length and insertions or deletions at six rearrangement sites could be assigned. Within each subset, clonotype counts were normalized to sorted cell number, after which true diversity and Gini coefficients were computed with the tcR R package. Repertoire sharing was quantified using the overlap coefficient calculated on TCRB nucleotide sequences. Out-of-frame TCRB sequences from naive cells were analyzed to stand in for the pre-selection repertoire. This immuneACCESS table, as held by TCRdb, lists in-frame sequences with V and J called but not all clones. Of the missing ones, under half trace to an unresolved V gene in checked studies; the others have no known cause. V, J and clone size derive from that table, while D and trimming were established from the DNA sequence. In this sample the table shows hundreds of thousands of clones, roughly 16% of which occur a single time. Of the sample, approximately 0.093% is held by the ten largest clones.

Findings and caveats that apply to the study as a whole: HLA sub-analyses involved small numbers of individuals, so any influence of HLA type on TCRB rearrangement remained unresolved. A moderate but significant shortening of TCRB CDR3 length was observed in type 1 diabetes patients in all four CD4+ subsets. Because cDNA was sequenced instead of genomic DNA, highly expressing activated cells could be over-represented, though the groups showed no difference in activation or CD3 levels. At VDJ recombination sites, patients with type 1 diabetes made fewer insertions and deleted more nucleotides, a pattern implying thymic rearrangement abnormalities. The naive, central memory and regulatory TCRB repertoires appeared to resemble one another more closely among patients than among healthy donors. Shorter templates might have been favored by PCR, but patient and control samples were amplified and corrected together, so both groups would have been affected equally by any skew.

The CDR3 sequence holds 15 residues, the cysteine and phenylalanine included. Of all the DNA, just the CDR3 is kept, 45 bases in frame from base 1. Reading the germline V gene gives CDR1 KGHSH and CDR2 LQKENI. The trim is 1 base for V and 6 bases for J, with a gap of 13 bases between the germline ends. Regarding this clone: Which antigen it targets is not known. No base quality values were provided; no much bigger clone lies one nucleotide off.

The chain is assembled from TRBV18 and TRBJ1-5, with an unclear D gene assignment. The TCR originated in a man between 18 and 35 years old in good health. Material: naive CD4+ T cells from blood. The cell subset or site label, as the study defines it: true naive CD4+ T cells. CDR3 sequence: CASSPREGKAQPQHF. In nucleotide form, the sequence is TGTGCCAGCTCACCACGAGAAGGGAAGGCTCAGCCCCAGCATTTT.